This T cell receptor beta chain was sequenced during a study of OX40 agonist ivuxolimab in advanced cancers. Some clones are missing from TCRdb's copy, which holds only in-frame ones; the method was immunoSEQ multiplex PCR. The table shows some 17,000 clones, with around 85% occurring only once. Sample: CD4+ or CD8+ T cells sorted from blood, taken in a trial of the OX40 agonist ivuxolimab. This sequence was found in an adult with an advanced solid tumor such as melanoma, head and neck, liver or kidney cancer.

DNA for the CDR3: TGTGCCAGCAGTTTGTCCGGCTCCTACAATGAGCAGTTCTTC. Translated: CASSLSGSYNEQFF. The chain couples TRBV27 to TRBJ2-1, with D unresolved. The CDR3 runs to 14 residues. The ends were cut back, 3 bases at V and 0 bases at J, with 6 bases in the middle. CDR1 MNHEY and CDR2 SMNVEV come from the germline V gene (reference sequence).